The rows below give T cell receptor beta chains drawn from one sample of a study of regulatory T cells in long-lasting Graves disease. TCRdb passed the multiplex PCR reads through MiXCR, listing each CDR3 protein once. The data show 350,000 to 450,000 distinct CDR3 sequences, under 15% seen once. Another study also made use of these data, one on T cells in Graves' hyperthyroidism and ophthalmopathy.

The specimen was peripheral blood mononuclear cells (PBMCs), collected at new diagnosis, from a patient treated with antithyroid drugs. The receptors come from a woman under 40 with Graves disease. CDR3s include the opening cysteine and the closing phenylalanine or tryptophan. Each record gives: J gene, clone size, D gene, V gene, CDR3 protein, CDR3 DNA. The D gene is left open where the match is weak. Expanded clones are given a class, and other clones once, few, many or no size at all.

TRBJ2-1	few	NA	TRBV7-9	CASTLASPYNEQFF	TGTGCCAGCACCTTAGCGAGCCCCTACAATGAGCAGTTCTTC
TRBJ2-3	few	NA	TRBV7-3	CASSSDPGVVDTQYF	TGTGCCAGCAGCTCCGACCCCGGGGTGGTAGATACGCAGTATTTT
TRBJ2-7	many	NA	TRBV11-2	CASSLREIAYEQYF	TGTGCCAGCAGCTTAAGGGAGATCGCCTACGAGCAGTACTTC
TRBJ2-3	many	NA	TRBV2	CASSEEGAISTDTQYF	TGTGCCAGCAGTGAAGAAGGAGCGATAAGCACAGATACGCAGTATTTT
TRBJ1-3	NA	NA	TRBV25-1	CASSGQTVTIYF	TGTGCCAGCAGTGGACAGACGGTCACCATATATTTT
TRBJ2-3	NA	NA	TRBV5-1	CASSKRARSDTQYF	TGCGCCAGCAGCAAGAGGGCCCGTTCGGATACGCAGTATTTT
TRBJ2-1	NA	TRBD2	TRBV7-9	CASVAPKGTSGSGGGQFF	TGTGCCAGCGTGGCGCCTAAAGGGACTAGCGGGAGTGGTGGTGGGCAGTTCTTC
TRBJ2-5	NA	NA	TRBV6-1	CASSLGQDQETQYF	TGTGCCAGCAGTCTTGGGCAGGATCAAGAGACCCAGTACTTC
TRBJ1-4	few	NA	TRBV7-2	CASSNSANEKLFF	TGTGCCAGCAGCAATTCGGCTAATGAAAAACTGTTTTTT
TRBJ2-5	many	TRBD1	TRBV6-1	CASSRQGANQETQYF	TGTGCCAGCAGTCGACAGGGGGCGAACCAAGAGACCCAGTACTTC